The T cell receptor (beta chain) described here comes from a study of shared clonotypes between healthy human individuals. Clones were sequenced by immunoSEQ multiplex PCR, and TCRdb holds only the in-frame ones, with some missing. Of some 1 million clones in the sample, roughly 80% were seen once. Trimming removed 3 bases at V and 4 bases at J, with 11 bases between. Germline V gives CDR1 SGHAT, CDR2 FQNNGV. The CDR3 runs to 14 residues. Sequenced sample: memory CD4+ T cells sorted from blood. Subset: CD45RA-negative fraction. The TCR originated in a man in his late teens or twenties in good health. The rearrangement uses TRBV11-2 and TRBJ2-3; D is possibly TRBD2 (6 bases). The CDR3 sequence: CASSLGGRADTQYF. The CDR3 DNA sequence: TGTGCCAGCAGCTTGGGGGGAAGGGCAGATACGCAGTATTTT.